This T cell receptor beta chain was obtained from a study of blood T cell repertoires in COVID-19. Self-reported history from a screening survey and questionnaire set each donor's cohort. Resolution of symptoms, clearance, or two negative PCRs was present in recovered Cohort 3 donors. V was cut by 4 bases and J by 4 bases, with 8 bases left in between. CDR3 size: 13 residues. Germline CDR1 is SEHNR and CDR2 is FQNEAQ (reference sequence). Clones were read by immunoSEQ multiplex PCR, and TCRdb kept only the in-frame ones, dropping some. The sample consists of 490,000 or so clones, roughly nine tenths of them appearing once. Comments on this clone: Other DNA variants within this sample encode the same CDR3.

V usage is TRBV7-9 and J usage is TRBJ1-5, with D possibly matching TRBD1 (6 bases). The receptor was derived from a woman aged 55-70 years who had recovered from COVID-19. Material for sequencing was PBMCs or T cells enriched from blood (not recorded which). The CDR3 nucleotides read TGTGCCAGCAGCTATACAGGGAATCAGCCCCAGCATTTT. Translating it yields CASSYTGNQPQHF.